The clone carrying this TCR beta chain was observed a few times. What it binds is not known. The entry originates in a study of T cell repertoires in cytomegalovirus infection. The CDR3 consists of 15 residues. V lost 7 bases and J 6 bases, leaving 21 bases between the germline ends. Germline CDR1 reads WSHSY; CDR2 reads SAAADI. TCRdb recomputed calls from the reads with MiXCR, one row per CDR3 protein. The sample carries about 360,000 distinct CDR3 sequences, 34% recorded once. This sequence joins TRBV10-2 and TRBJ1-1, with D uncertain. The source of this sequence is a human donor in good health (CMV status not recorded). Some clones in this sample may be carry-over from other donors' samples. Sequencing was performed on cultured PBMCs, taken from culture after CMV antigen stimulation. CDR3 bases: TGCGCCAGCACCCAAAGCGGGGTTATGTTGGCTGAAGCTTTCTTT. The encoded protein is CASTQSGVMLAEAFF.